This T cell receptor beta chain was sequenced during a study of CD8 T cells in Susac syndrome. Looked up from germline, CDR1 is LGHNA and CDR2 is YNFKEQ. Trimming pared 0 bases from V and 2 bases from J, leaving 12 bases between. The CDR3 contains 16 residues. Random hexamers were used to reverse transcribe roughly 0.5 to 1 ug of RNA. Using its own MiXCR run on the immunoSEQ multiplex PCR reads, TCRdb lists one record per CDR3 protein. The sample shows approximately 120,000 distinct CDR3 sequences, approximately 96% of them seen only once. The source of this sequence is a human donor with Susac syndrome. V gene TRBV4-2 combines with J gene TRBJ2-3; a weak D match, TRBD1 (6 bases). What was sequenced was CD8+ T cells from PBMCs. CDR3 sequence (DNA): TGTGCCAGCAGCCAAGAGGGACCGGGACACACAGATACGCAGTATTTT. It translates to CASSQEGPGHTDTQYF.